Included here is one T cell receptor beta chain sequence, with context. The sample belongs to a study of somatic mutations in cytotoxic T cells in rheumatoid arthritis. For the study at large: Flow-sorting brought some V beta antibody-stained T-cell populations to nearly 100% purity, V beta1+ cells sequenced for TCRB among them.

Germline loops: CDR1 SNHLY, CDR2 FYNNEI. The CDR3 spans 15 residues. Profiled with immunoSEQ multiplex PCR; TCRdb holds only in-frame clones, not every one. Of 2,500 to 3,000 clones detected, approximately 62% appear once; the ten largest clones hold 13%. The sequencing input was CD8+ T cells sorted from synovial fluid. The TCR originated in a woman younger than 35 with rheumatoid arthritis. This chain uses TRBV2 with TRBJ2-5, with 10 nucleotides matching TRBD1. Judging by the DNA end, TRBJ2-7 fits better; the J call may be wrong. The CDR3 region has the DNA TGTGCCAGCAGACCAGACAGGGGGCTGTCCTACGAGCAGTACTTC. It specifies CASRPDRGLSYEQYF.